The clone carrying this T cell receptor (beta chain) was detected a few times. The participants were between about 18 and 90 years old and came from fewer than 25 US areas. This sample stems from a study of blood T cell repertoires in COVID-19. Study information: Samples representing acute and convalescent COVID-19 were sourced from the United States, Italy and Spain.

Original handling: Reference gene primer amplification gave estimated nucleated cell counts. Data came from immunoSEQ multiplex PCR; TCRdb stores just in-frame clones and leaves some out. D and trimming were read from the DNA, whereas the V and J calls and clone size are those reported in that table. Of 290,000 or so clones listed, more than 80% are singletons. Sequencing was carried out using PBMCs or T cells enriched from blood (not recorded which). The receptor comes from a woman aged 25 to 39 who had recovered from COVID-19.

CDR3 sequence reads: CASSGRQGFSGNTIYF. Here the CDR3 DNA reads TGTGCCAGTAGTGGACGACAGGGGTTCTCTGGAAACACCATATATTTT. This rearrangement joins TRBV19 to TRBJ1-3; 8 bases line up with TRBD1. This CDR3 spans 16 amino acids. With 5 bases clipped from V and 0 bases from J, the junction kept 6 bases outside the gene matches. CDR1 and CDR2 (germline): LNHDA, SQIVND (reference sequence).